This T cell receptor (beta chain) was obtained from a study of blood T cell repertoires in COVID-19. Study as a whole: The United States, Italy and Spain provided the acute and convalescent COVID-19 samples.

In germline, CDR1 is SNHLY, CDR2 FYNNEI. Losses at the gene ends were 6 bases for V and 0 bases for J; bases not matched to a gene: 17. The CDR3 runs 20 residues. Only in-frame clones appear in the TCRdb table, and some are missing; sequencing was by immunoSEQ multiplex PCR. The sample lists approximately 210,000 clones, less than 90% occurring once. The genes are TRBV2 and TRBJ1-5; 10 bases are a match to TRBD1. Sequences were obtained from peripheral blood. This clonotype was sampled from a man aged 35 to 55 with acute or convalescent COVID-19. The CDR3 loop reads CASSDLTGGQVHHSNQPQHF. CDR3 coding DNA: TGTGCCAGCAGCGACCTGACAGGGGGCCAGGTCCACCATAGCAATCAGCCCCAGCATTTT.